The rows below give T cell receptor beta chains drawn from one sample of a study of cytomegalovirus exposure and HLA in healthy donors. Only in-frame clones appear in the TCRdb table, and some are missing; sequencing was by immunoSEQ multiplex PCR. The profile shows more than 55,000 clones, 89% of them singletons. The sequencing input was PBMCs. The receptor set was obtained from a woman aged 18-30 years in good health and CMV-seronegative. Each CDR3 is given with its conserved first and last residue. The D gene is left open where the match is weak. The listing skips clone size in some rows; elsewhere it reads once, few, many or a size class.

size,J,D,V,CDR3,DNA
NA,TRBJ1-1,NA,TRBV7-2,CASSFGTASTEAFF,TGTGCCAGCAGCTTTGGTACCGCGAGCACTGAAGCTTTCTTT
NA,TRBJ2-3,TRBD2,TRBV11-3,CASSLVASGSLSDTQYF,TGTGCCAGCAGCTTAGTAGCTAGCGGGAGCCTCTCAGATACGCAGTATTTT
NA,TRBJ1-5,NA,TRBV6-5,CASITNTNSNQPQHF,TGTGCCAGCATTACTAACACCAATAGCAATCAGCCCCAGCATTTT
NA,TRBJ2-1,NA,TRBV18,CASSPGQGGWNEQFF,TGTGCCAGCTCACCTGGGCAGGGCGGCTGGAATGAGCAGTTCTTC
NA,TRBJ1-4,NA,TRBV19,CASSTGASNEKLFF,TGTGCCAGTAGTACAGGGGCCTCGAATGAAAAACTGTTTTTT
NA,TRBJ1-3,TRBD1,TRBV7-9,CASSLRETGDGNTIYF,TGTGCCAGCAGCTTAAGGGAGACAGGGGATGGAAACACCATATATTTT
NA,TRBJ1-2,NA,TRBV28,CASSLEDAGYTF,TGTGCCAGCAGTTTAGAGGATGCTGGCTACACCTTC
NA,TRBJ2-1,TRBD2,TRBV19,CASSTLGLAGVSGNEQFF,TGTGCCAGTAGTACCCTCGGACTAGCGGGAGTTAGTGGCAATGAGCAGTTCTTC
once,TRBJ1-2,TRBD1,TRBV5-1,CASSFHRGPTNYGYTF,TGCGCCAGCAGCTTCCACAGGGGTCCGACCAACTATGGCTACACCTTC
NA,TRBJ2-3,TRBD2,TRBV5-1,CASSLRAGGDTDTQYF,TGCGCCAGCAGCTTGCGGGCGGGAGGGGACACAGATACGCAGTATTTT
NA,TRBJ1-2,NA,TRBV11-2,CASSRPTGTINYGYTF,TGTGCCAGCAGCCGCCCCACAGGGACAATTAACTATGGCTACACCTTC
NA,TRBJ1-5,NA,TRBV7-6,CASSPRGGGNQPQHF,TGTGCCAGCAGTCCCCGGGGTGGCGGCAATCAGCCCCAGCATTTT
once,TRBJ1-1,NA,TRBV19,CASRSRARDTEAFF,TGTGCCAGTAGGTCCAGGGCCAGAGACACTGAAGCTTTCTTT
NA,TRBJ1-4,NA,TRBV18,CASSPGAPRTNEKLFF,TGTGCCAGCTCACCGGGGGCTCCGAGAACTAATGAAAAACTGTTTTTT